This passage covers 31 T cell receptor beta chains from one sample sequenced in a study of cytomegalovirus exposure and HLA in healthy donors. The primer mix had 60 Vbeta and 13 Jbeta primers. Some clones are missing from TCRdb's copy, which holds only in-frame ones; the method was immunoSEQ multiplex PCR. The profile shows roughly 190,000 clones, 60% to 80% of them singletons. The sequencing sample was made of PBMCs. The receptors were sampled from a man in his forties or fifties in good health and CMV-seronegative.

This clone has just a few counts. The chain recombines TRBV5-1 with TRBJ2-5, with D uncertain. The germline V and J ends were trimmed by 0 bases and 1 base, with 10 bases remaining between them. The CDR3 is 15 residues long. Germline V gene lookup returns CDR1 SGHRS and CDR2 YFSETQ. The CDR3 bases are TGCGCCAGCAGCTTGGGGCCGACTCTCCAAGAGACCCAGTACTTC. Encoded protein: CASSLGPTLQETQYF.

The sample holds a few counts of this clone. This chain connects TRBV6-1 to TRBJ2-5, with 9 bases matching TRBD2. Germline loops: CDR1 MNHNS, CDR2 SASEGT. CDR3 length: 19 residues. J gave up 5 bases and V 2 bases, and 18 bases lay outside the gene matches. The CDR3 loop is CASSESGGRASGSAETQYF. In DNA form, the CDR3 reads TGTGCCAGCAGTGAATCAGGCGGGAGGGCCAGTGGGTCGGCTGAGACCCAGTACTTC.

This clone has a handful of counts. The chain is built from TRBV4-3 and TRBJ2-1; 16 nucleotides line up with TRBD2. The CDR3 consists of 15 residues. CDR1 is LGHNA, CDR2 YSLEER, per germline. V was clipped by 5 bases and J by 8 bases; unmatched bases: 3. The CDR3 nucleotides are TGCGCCAGCAGCTCCGGGACTAGCGGGAGGGATGAGCAGTTCTTC. It yields the protein CASSSGTSGRDEQFF.

CDR3 DNA sequence: TGTGCCAGCAGTGAAAATAGAAGGAGAGGGGCTTTCTTT. It encodes CASSENRRRGAFF. V is TRBV6-1 and J is TRBJ1-1; D is ambiguous. V dropped 2 bases and J dropped 11 bases, with 15 bases sitting between them. Germline lookup yields CDR1 MNHNS and CDR2 SASEGT. The length of the CDR3 is 13 residues.

The CDR3 reads CASSIRIAEEQFF. CDR3 bases: TGTGCCAGTAGTATTCGAATAGCGGAAGAGCAGTTCTTC. The rearrangement uses TRBV19 and TRBJ2-1; maybe TRBD2 (6 bases). Germline V gene sequence: CDR1 LNHDA, CDR2 SQIVND (reference sequence). This CDR3 is 13 amino acids long. V was trimmed by 3 bases and J by 10 bases, leaving 13 bases between them.

This sequence joins TRBV2 and TRBJ1-2; TRBD1 is a possible D gene (6 bases). CDR1 is SNHLY, CDR2 FYNNEI, per germline. Trimming took 2 bases from V and 4 from J, leaving 8 bases between them. There are 13 residues in the CDR3. For the CDR3, the DNA is TGTGCCAGCAGTGAAAGACAGGTCTATGGCTACACCTTC. It specifies CASSERQVYGYTF.

This clone was observed a handful of times. The V gene is TRBV11-1, the J gene TRBJ1-1, with 7 bases that match TRBD1. Germline CDR1 reads SGHAT; CDR2 reads FQDESV (reference sequence). V was clipped by 2 bases and J by 1 base; unmatched bases: 4. The CDR3 length is 15 residues. CDR3 sequence reads: CASSLPRTGNTEAFF. CDR3 DNA sequence: TGTGCCAGCAGCTTACCGCGGACAGGGAACACTGAAGCTTTCTTT.

The chain joins TRBV9 to TRBJ2-6, with 10 positions matching TRBD1. The CDR3 has 17 amino acids. Trimming took 4 bases from V and 1 from J; bases not matched to a gene: 5. Germline V gene lookup returns CDR1 SGDLS and CDR2 YYNGEE. The CDR3 nucleotides are TGTGCCAGCAGCTCAAGGACAGGGGGGTCTGGGGCCAACGTCCTGACTTTC. As protein: CASSSRTGGSGANVLTF.

V usage is TRBV19 and J usage is TRBJ1-2, with TRBD1 matching 9 bases. Per germline, CDR1 LNHDA and CDR2 SQIVND (reference sequence). V lost 3 bases to trimming and J lost 8 bases; unmatched junction nucleotides: 13. The CDR3 runs 16 residues. The CDR3 region has the DNA TGTGCCAGTAGTATGGCGTCGGGGGGACAGGGAGTAGGCTACACCTTC. Protein: CASSMASGGQGVGYTF.

V and J are TRBV9 and TRBJ2-3; the match to TRBD1 covers 9 bases. Trimming took 3 bases from V and 3 from J; bases not matched to a gene: 8. Germline V lookup: CDR1 SGDLS, CDR2 YYNGEE. The CDR3 has 16 amino acids. CDR3 nucleotide sequence: TGTGCCAGCAGCGACCTCGGGACAGGGAAGACAGATACGCAGTATTTT. Its protein is CASSDLGTGKTDTQYF.

The V gene is TRBV27, the J gene TRBJ2-1; 14 bases align to TRBD2. This CDR3 contains 16 residues. Per the germline V gene, CDR1 is MNHEY and CDR2 is SMNVEV (reference sequence). J was trimmed by 8 bases and V by 2 bases; bases with no gene match: 5. The CDR3 spells CASSLRATSGGDEQFF. The CDR3 coding sequence is TGTGCCAGCAGTTTAAGGGCGACTAGCGGGGGGGATGAGCAGTTCTTC.

The gene calls are TRBV30 and TRBJ1-6; D perhaps matches TRBD1 (5 bases). Trimming took 3 bases from V and 7 from J, leaving 16 bases between them. The length of the CDR3 is 15 residues. The V gene's germline CDR1 is GTSNPN and CDR2 SVGIG (reference sequence). The CDR3 DNA reads TGTGCCTGGAGCCATCCGGGGGTGCGCAATTCACCCCTCCACTTT. It specifies CAWSHPGVRNSPLHF. The variable domain in full, with the rest retrieved from reference TRBV30 and TRBJ1-6, is SQTIHQWPATLVQPVGSPLSLECTVEGTSNPNLYWYRQAAGRGLQLLFYSVGIGQISSEVPQNLSASRPQDRQFILSSKKLLLSDSGFYLCAWSHPGVRNSPLHFGNGTRLTVT.

This clone occurred a few times. The chain has TRBV27 and TRBJ2-7; 7 nucleotides agree with TRBD1. Germline V gene sequence: CDR1 MNHEY, CDR2 SMNVEV (reference sequence). J was trimmed by 4 bases and V by 3 bases; bases with no gene match: 18. CDR3 size: 18 residues. In nucleotides, the CDR3 is TGTGCCAGCAGTTTCTCCCTCACGACAGGGACCCTAGTATACGAGCAGTACTTC. Protein product: CASSFSLTTGTLVYEQYF.

V usage is TRBV6-1 and J usage is TRBJ1-5; no definite D call. Deletions cut 4 bases from V and 8 bases from J, with 9 bases between. The CDR3 is 12 residues long. Germline assignment: CDR1 MNHNS and CDR2 SASEGT. The CDR3 coding sequence is TGTGCCAGCAGTGGAGGGTATGAGCCCCAGCATTTT. Its translation is CASSGGYEPQHF.

On this clone: The sample holds other DNA sequences that translate to the same CDR3. This chain joins TRBV18 and TRBJ2-3; tentative D call: TRBD1 (5 bases). Trimming cost V 2 bases and J 0 bases, with 6 bases left between them. The V gene's germline CDR1 is KGHSH and CDR2 LQKENI. The CDR3 loop spans 14 amino acids. CDR3 amino acids: CASSPGASTDTQYF. The CDR3 nucleotides read TGTGCCAGCTCACCAGGGGCGAGCACAGATACGCAGTATTTT.

The chain employs TRBV27 and TRBJ2-7, with 8 bases fitting TRBD1. The V segment lost 2 bases and the J segment 3 bases; nucleotides outside the gene matches: 6. This CDR3 contains 15 residues. The germline CDR1 and CDR2 sequences are MNHEY and SMNVEV (reference sequence). The CDR3 protein is CASSLAGGAGYEQYF. CDR3 nucleotides: TGTGCCAGCAGTTTAGCAGGGGGCGCGGGCTACGAGCAGTACTTC.

This clone has a handful of counts. One end of the junction is discordant with germline, which a read error may explain. V is TRBV7-9 and J is TRBJ1-2; 8 bases match TRBD1. Per the germline V gene, CDR1 is SEHNR and CDR2 is FQNEAQ (reference sequence). The CDR3 length is 12 residues. In DNA, the CDR3 is TGTTCCAGCAGCACAGGGGGTGGCGGCTACACCTTC. Translation: CSSSTGGGGYTF.

The chain uses TRBV2 and TRBJ2-1; 9 bases align to TRBD2. Germline values: CDR1 SNHLY, CDR2 FYNNEI. This CDR3 comprises 15 residues. The trim removed 7 bases at V and 7 bases at J, leaving 11 bases unmatched. The DNA of the CDR3 is TGTGCCAGCACCCGACCGGGACTAGCATCGAATGAGCAGTTCTTC. Translation gives CASTRPGLASNEQFF.

This chain joins TRBV18 and TRBJ2-1; 10 bases line up with TRBD2. Trimming took 3 bases from V and 2 from J; bases not matched to a gene: 7. From germline, CDR1 is KGHSH and CDR2 LQKENI. There are 17 residues in the CDR3. The CDR3 is CASSPLGLAGAYNEQFF. The CDR3 DNA reads as TGTGCCAGCTCACCTCTTGGGCTAGCGGGAGCCTACAATGAGCAGTTCTTC.

The genes are TRBV2 and TRBJ1-5; 9 bases are shared with TRBD1. V lost 6 bases and J lost 6; bases outside the gene matches: 9. Germline CDR1 SNHLY, CDR2 FYNNEI. This CDR3 is 15 amino acids long. CDR3 residues: CASRIRTGVGQPQHF. As DNA, the CDR3 is TGTGCCAGCAGAATAAGGACAGGGGTGGGTCAGCCCCAGCATTTT.

V and J are TRBV9 and TRBJ2-5; 13 bases fit TRBD2. V was clipped by 4 bases and J by 5 bases; unmatched bases: 8. The CDR3 covers 16 residues. The germline CDR1 and CDR2 sequences are SGDLS and YYNGEE. CDR3 protein: CASSPLTSGRSETQYF. DNA for the CDR3: TGTGCCAGCAGCCCCTTGACTAGCGGGAGGTCTGAGACCCAGTACTTC.

The CDR3 loop is CASSAGLAGFNEQFF. The CDR3 DNA sequence: TGCGCCAGCAGCGCGGGACTAGCGGGGTTTAATGAGCAGTTCTTC. This chain uses TRBV5-1 with TRBJ2-1; 13 bases fit TRBD2. The CDR3 is made up of 15 amino acids. V shed 4 bases, J shed 7 bases, and the junction held 5 bases outside the gene matches. Germline V gene data show CDR1 as SGHRS and CDR2 as YFSETQ. The full variable domain, completed using reference TRBV5-1 and TRBJ2-1, is KAGVTQTPRYLIKTRGQQVTLSCSPISGHRSVSWYQQTPGQGLQFLFEYFSETQRNKGNFPGRFSGRQFSNSRSEMNVSTLELGDSALYLCASSAGLAGFNEQFFGPGTRLTVL.

This chain uses TRBV4-2 with TRBJ1-2; D may be TRBD1 (5 bases). Germline V gene data show CDR1 as LGHNA and CDR2 as YNFKEQ. This CDR3 comprises 14 residues. V lost 0 bases and J lost 3, with 8 bases in between. CDR3 protein: CASSQETDHYGYTF. For the CDR3, the DNA is TGTGCCAGCAGCCAAGAGACAGACCACTATGGCTACACCTTC.

This chain joins TRBV6-1 and TRBJ1-6, with a tentative D call TRBD1 (6 bases). The CDR3 runs to 18 residues. V dropped 4 bases and J dropped 0 bases, with 16 bases sitting between them. Looked up from germline, CDR1 is MNHNS and CDR2 is SASEGT. The CDR3: CASSAGTKISSYNSPLHF. For the CDR3, the DNA is TGTGCCAGCAGTGCCGGGACAAAGATTAGCTCCTATAATTCACCCCTCCACTTT.

The rearrangement uses TRBV6-4 and TRBJ2-7; tentative D call: TRBD2 (5 bases). Germline V gives CDR1 MRHNA, CDR2 SNTAGT. Trimming cost V 3 bases and J 6 bases, with 15 bases left between them. The CDR3 covers 14 residues. CDR3 nucleotide sequence: TGTGCCAGCAGTGAACAACACGGCGAGGGCGAGCAGTACTTC. Amino acids: CASSEQHGEGEQYF.

The rearrangement joins TRBV7-9 to TRBJ2-1, with D possibly being TRBD1 (6 bases). The CDR3 is 15 amino acids. Germline-derived CDR1 and CDR2 are SEHNR and FQNEAQ (reference sequence). The V and J ends lost 0 bases and 9 bases respectively, with 15 bases between them. The CDR3 protein is CASSLATGLGGEQFF. CDR3 nucleotides: TGTGCCAGCAGCTTAGCTACAGGGTTGGGTGGTGAGCAGTTCTTC.

The CDR3 coding sequence is TGTGCCAGGGGCGGGGAGGCCACTCTAATAGACAATGAGCAGTTCTTC. As protein: CARGGEATLIDNEQFF. V gene TRBV27 combines with J gene TRBJ2-1; a weak D match, TRBD2 (6 bases). Trimming cost V 9 bases and J 5 bases, with 23 bases left between them. The germline gives CDR1 MNHEY, CDR2 SMNVEV (reference sequence). This CDR3 contains 16 residues.

The genes are TRBV9 and TRBJ2-3, with TRBD2 identical over 8 bases. This CDR3 spans 16 amino acids. V lost 0 bases and J lost 1; bases outside the gene matches: 4. Looked up from germline, CDR1 is SGDLS and CDR2 is YYNGEE. Here the CDR3 reads CASSVVGRGGTDTQYF. The CDR3 DNA reads as TGTGCCAGCAGCGTAGTAGGGCGGGGGGGCACAGATACGCAGTATTTT.

This clone has just a few counts. In nucleotides, the CDR3 is TGTGCCAGCAGTGAACCGGGGAGGCAGGGTGAGCAGTTCTTC. Translating it yields CASSEPGRQGEQFF. The rearrangement uses TRBV25-1 and TRBJ2-1, with D perhaps matching TRBD2 (6 bases). CDR3 size: 14 residues. V gave up 2 bases and J gave up 9 bases, with 14 bases separating them. Germline CDR1 is MGHDK and CDR2 is SYGVNS.

This chain connects TRBV18 to TRBJ2-2, with D perhaps matching TRBD1 (5 bases). With 3 bases removed from V and 4 bases from J, the gap between germline ends came to 12 bases. The CDR3 has 15 amino acids. The germline V gene encodes CDR1 KGHSH and CDR2 LQKENI. The CDR3: CASSPRQGTTGELFF. The CDR3 DNA reads as TGTGCCAGCTCACCGCGGCAGGGCACCACCGGGGAGCTGTTTTTT.

This clone has just a few counts. The V gene is TRBV10-3, the J gene TRBJ2-1; D possibly corresponds to TRBD1 (6 bases). V lost 5 bases to trimming and J lost 6 bases, with 17 bases between them. Per germline, CDR1 ENHRY and CDR2 SYGVKD. This CDR3 is 15 amino acids long. CDR3 sequence reads: CAISPQGVLGNEQFF. The CDR3 DNA sequence: TGTGCCATCAGTCCACAGGGTGTCTTGGGCAATGAGCAGTTCTTC.